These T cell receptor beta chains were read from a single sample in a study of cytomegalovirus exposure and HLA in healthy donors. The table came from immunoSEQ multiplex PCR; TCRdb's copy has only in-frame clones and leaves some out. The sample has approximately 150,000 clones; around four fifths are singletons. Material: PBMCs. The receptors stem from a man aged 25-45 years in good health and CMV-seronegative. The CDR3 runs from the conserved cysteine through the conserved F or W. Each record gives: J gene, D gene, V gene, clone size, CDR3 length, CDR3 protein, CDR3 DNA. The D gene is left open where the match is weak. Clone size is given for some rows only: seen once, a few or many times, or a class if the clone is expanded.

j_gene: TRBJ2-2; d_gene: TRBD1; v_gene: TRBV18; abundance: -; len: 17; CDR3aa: CASSPRGGTGGTGELFF; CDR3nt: TGTGCCAGCTCACCAAGAGGTGGAACAGGGGGCACCGGGGAGCTGTTTTTT
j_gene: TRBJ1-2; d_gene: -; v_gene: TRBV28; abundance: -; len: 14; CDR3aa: CASSLSPRAHGPLW; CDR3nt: TGTGCCAGCAGTTTATCTCCGAGGGCTCATGGCCCTTTGTGG
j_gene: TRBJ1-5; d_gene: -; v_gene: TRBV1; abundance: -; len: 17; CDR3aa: CTSSQEDRTGVSQPQHF; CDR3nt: TGCACCAGCAGCCAAGAAGATCGGACAGGGGTTTCTCAGCCCCAGCATTTT
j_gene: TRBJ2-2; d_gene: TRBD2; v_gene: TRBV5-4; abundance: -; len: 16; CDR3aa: CASSSRTSGSSGELFF; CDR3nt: TGTGCCAGCAGTTCCCGGACTAGCGGGAGCTCCGGGGAGCTGTTTTTT
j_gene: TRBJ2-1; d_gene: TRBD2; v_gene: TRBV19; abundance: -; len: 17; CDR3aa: CASRGNGLAGDRNEQFF; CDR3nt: TGTGCCAGTAGGGGAAATGGGCTAGCGGGAGACCGGAATGAGCAGTTCTTC
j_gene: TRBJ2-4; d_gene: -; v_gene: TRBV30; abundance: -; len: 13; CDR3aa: CAWSGGHGNIQYF; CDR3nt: TGTGCCTGGAGTGGTGGACACGGAAACATTCAGTACTTC
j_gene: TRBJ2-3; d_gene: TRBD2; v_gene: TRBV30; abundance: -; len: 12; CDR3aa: CAWAGVSDTQYF; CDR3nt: TGTGCCTGGGCGGGGGTGTCAGATACGCAGTATTTT
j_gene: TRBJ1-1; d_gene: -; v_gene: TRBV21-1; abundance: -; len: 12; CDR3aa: CASSKGEETAFF; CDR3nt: TGTGCCAGCAGCAAAGGGGAGGAAACGGCTTTCTTT
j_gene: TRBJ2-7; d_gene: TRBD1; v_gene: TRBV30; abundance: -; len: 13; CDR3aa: CAWSGTGNDEQYF; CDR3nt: TGTGCCTGGAGTGGGACAGGGAACGACGAGCAGTACTTC
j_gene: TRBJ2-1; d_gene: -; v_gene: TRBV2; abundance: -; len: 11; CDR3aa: CATLIGNEQFF; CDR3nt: TGTGCCACCCTAATTGGCAATGAGCAGTTCTTC
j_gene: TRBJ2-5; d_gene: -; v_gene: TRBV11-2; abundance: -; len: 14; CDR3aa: CASSLPGHPGTQYF; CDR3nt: TGTGCCAGCAGCTTACCGGGACACCCCGGGACCCAGTACTTC
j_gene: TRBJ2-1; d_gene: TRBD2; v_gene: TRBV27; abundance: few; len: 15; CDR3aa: CASSRSGRSYNEQFF; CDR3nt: TGTGCCAGCAGTCGAAGCGGGAGGTCCTACAATGAGCAGTTCTTC
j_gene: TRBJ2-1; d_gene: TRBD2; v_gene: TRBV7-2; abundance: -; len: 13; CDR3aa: CASSLLGEGEQFF; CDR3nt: TGTGCCAGCAGCTTACTAGGGGAGGGTGAGCAGTTCTTC
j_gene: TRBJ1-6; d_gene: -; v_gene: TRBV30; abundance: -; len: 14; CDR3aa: CALKEDTSNSPLHF; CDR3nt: TGTGCTCTAAAAGAGGACACCTCAAATTCACCCCTCCACTTT
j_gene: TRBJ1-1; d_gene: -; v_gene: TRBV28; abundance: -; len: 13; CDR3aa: CASSPGSNTEAFF; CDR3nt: TGTGCCAGCAGTCCAGGCTCCAACACTGAAGCTTTCTTT
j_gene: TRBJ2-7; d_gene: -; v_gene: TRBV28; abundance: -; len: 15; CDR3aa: CASTSTETRTYEQYF; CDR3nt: TGTGCCAGCACTTCGACTGAGACTAGAACCTACGAGCAGTACTTC
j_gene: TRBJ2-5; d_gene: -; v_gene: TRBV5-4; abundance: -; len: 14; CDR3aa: CASSADRSQETQYF; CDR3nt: TGTGCCAGCAGCGCCGACAGGAGCCAAGAGACCCAGTACTTC
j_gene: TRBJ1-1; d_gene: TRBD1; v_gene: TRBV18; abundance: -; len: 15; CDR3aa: CASSQTGGVTTEAFF; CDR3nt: TGTGCCAGCTCTCAGACAGGGGGAGTGACCACTGAAGCTTTCTTT
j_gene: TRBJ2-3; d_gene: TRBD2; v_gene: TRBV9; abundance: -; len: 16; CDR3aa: CASSRTLAGGSDTQYF; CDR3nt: TGTGCCAGCAGCCGAACCTTAGCGGGAGGGTCAGATACGCAGTATTTT
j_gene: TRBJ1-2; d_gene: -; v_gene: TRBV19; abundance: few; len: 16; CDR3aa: CASSYDTGQGWDGYTF; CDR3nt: TGTGCCAGTAGTTACGACACAGGGCAGGGATGGGATGGCTACACCTTC
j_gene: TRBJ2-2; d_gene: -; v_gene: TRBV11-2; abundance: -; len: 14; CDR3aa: CASSLDEATGELFF; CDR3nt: TGTGCCAGCAGCTTAGACGAGGCCACCGGGGAGCTGTTTTTT
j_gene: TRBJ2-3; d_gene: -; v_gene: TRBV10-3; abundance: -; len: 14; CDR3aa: CAISDWNGADTQYF; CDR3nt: TGTGCCATCAGTGACTGGAATGGAGCGGATACGCAGTATTTT
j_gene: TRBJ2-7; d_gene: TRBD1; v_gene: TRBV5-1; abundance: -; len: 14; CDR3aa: CASSPGQGAEEQYF; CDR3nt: TGCGCCAGCAGCCCCGGACAGGGGGCTGAGGAGCAGTACTTC
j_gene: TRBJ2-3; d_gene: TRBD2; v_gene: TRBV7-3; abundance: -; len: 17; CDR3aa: CASSEAPAGGHTDTQYF; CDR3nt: TGTGCCAGCAGCGAGGCCCCCGCGGGGGGACACACAGATACGCAGTATTTT
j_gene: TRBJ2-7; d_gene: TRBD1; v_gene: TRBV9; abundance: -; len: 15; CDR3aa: CASSSFTGTVYEQYF; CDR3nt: TGTGCCAGCAGCTCATTTACCGGGACAGTCTACGAGCAGTACTTC
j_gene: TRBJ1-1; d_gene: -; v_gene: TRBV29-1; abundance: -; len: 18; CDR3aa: CSVEVYGKKEGKGTEAFF; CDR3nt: TGCAGCGTTGAAGTTTATGGGAAGAAGGAGGGAAAGGGGACTGAAGCTTTCTTT
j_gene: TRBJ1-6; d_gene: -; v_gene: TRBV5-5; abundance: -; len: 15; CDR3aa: CASGIGGTDNSPLHF; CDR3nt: TGTGCCAGCGGGATCGGGGGGACGGATAATTCACCCCTCCACTTT
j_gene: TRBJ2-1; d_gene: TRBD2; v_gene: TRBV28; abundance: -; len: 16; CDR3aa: CASGALGGESYNEQFF; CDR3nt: TGTGCCAGCGGGGCCTTGGGAGGGGAATCCTACAATGAGCAGTTCTTC
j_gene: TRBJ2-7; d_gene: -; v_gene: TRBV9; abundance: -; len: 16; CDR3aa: CASSPTGDGYSYEQYF; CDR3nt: TGTGCCAGCAGCCCCACGGGAGACGGGTACTCCTACGAGCAGTACTTC
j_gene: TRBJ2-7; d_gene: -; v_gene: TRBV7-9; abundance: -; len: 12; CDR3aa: CASSSQGYEQYF; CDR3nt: TGTGCCAGCAGCTCCCAGGGCTACGAGCAGTACTTC
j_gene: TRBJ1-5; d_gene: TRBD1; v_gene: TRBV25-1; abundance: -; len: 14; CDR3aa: CASSEVGGAQPQHF; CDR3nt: TGTGCCAGCAGTGAGGTAGGGGGCGCCCAGCCCCAGCATTTT
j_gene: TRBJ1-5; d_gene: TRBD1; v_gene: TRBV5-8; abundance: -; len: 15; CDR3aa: CASSLQGTGYQPQHF; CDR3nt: TGTGCCAGCAGCTTGCAGGGGACAGGCTATCAGCCCCAGCATTTT
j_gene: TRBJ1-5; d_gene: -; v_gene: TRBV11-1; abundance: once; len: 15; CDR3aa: CASSLEGQGNQPQHF; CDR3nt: TGTGCCAGCAGCTTAGAAGGGCAGGGAAATCAGCCCCAGCATTTT
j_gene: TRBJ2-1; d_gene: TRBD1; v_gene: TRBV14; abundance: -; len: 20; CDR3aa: CASSLRGTGAPNYYYNEQFF; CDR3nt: TGTGCCAGCAGCCTCAGGGGGACAGGGGCCCCAAATTATTACTACAATGAGCAGTTCTTC
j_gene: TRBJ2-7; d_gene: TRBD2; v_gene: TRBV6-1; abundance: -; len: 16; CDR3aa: CASSDFIAGGAYEQYF; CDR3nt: TGTGCCAGCAGTGATTTTATAGCGGGGGGGGCCTACGAGCAGTACTTC
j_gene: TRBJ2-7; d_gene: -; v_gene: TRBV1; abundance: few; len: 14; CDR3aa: CTSSQEFFVYEQYF; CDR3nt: TGCACCAGCAGCCAAGAGTTCTTCGTATACGAGCAGTACTTC
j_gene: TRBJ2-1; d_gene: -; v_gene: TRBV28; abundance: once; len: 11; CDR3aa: CASNRYNEQFF; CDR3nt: TGTGCCAGCAACAGGTACAATGAGCAGTTCTTC
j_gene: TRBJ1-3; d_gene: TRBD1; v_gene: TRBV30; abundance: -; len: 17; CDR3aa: CAYTGQGATSSGNAIYF; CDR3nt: TGTGCCTATACGGGACAGGGGGCCACTTCATCTGGAAACGCCATATATTTT
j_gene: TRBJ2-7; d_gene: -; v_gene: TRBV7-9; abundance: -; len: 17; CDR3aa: CASSSRVVSSRDNEQYF; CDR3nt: TGTGCCAGCAGCTCCCGGGTGGTGTCGAGCCGGGATAACGAGCAGTACTTC
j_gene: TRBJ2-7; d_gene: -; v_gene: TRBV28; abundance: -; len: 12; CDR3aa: CASSLPAYEQYF; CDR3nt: TGTGCCAGCAGTCTTCCCGCCTACGAGCAGTACTTC
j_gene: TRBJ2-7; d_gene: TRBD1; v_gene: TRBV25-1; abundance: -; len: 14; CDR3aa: CASSESWTGGEQYF; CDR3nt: TGTGCCAGCAGTGAATCCTGGACAGGGGGCGAGCAGTACTTC
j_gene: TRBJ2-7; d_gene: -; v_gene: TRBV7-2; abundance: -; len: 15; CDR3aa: CASRAAAVSSYEQYF; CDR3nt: TGTGCCAGCAGGGCTGCAGCGGTGAGCTCCTACGAGCAGTACTTC
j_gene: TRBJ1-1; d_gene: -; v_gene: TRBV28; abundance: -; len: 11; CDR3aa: CASSLNREAFF; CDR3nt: TGTGCCAGCAGTTTAAACAGGGAAGCTTTCTTT
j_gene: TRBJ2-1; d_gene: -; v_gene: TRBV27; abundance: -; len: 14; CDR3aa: CASSIHGRGNEQFF; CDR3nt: TGTGCCAGCAGTATTCACGGGCGGGGCAATGAGCAGTTCTTC
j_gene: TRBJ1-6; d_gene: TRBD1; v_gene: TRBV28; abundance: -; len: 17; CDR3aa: CASSRQTGGSHNSPLHF; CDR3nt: TGTGCCAGCAGTCGTCAAACAGGGGGCTCCCATAATTCACCCCTCCACTTT
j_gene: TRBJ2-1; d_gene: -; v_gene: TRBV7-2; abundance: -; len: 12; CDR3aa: CASYKQGDEQFF; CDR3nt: TGTGCCAGCTATAAACAGGGCGATGAGCAGTTCTTC
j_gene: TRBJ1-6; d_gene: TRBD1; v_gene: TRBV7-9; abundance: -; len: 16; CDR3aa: CASSLEGASNNSPLHF; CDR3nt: TGTGCCAGCAGCTTAGAGGGGGCGTCAAATAATTCACCCCTCCACTTT
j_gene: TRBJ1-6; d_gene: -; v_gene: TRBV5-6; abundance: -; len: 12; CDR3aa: CASSLVPSPLHF; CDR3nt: TGTGCCAGCAGCTTGGTTCCATCACCCCTCCACTTT
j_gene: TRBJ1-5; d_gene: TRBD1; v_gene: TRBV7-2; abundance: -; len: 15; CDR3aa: CASSPKTGWDQPQHF; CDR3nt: TGTGCCAGCAGCCCGAAGACAGGGTGGGATCAGCCCCAGCATTTT
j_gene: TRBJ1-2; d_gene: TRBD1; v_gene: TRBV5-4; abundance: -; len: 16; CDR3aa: CASSQTGGVRNYGYTF; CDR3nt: TGTGCCAGCAGCCAAACAGGGGGCGTGCGTAACTATGGCTACACCTTC
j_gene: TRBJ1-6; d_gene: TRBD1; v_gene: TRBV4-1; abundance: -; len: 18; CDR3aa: CASSQVISGTGGDSPLHF; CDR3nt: TGCGCCAGCAGCCAAGTCATCTCCGGGACAGGGGGCGATTCACCCCTCCACTTT
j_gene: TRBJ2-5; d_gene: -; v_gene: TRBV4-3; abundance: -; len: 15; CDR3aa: CASSQGLREWETQYF; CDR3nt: TGCGCCAGCAGCCAAGGTCTTCGGGAGTGGGAGACCCAGTACTTC
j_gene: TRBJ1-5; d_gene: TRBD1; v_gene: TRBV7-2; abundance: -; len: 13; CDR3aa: CASSLDRGQPQHF; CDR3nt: TGTGCCAGCAGCTTAGACAGGGGTCAGCCCCAGCATTTT
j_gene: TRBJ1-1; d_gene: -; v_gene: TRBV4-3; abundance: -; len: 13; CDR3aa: CASSQVNPPRAFF; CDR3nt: TGCGCCAGCAGCCAAGTTAACCCACCGCGGGCTTTCTTT